The 11 T cell receptor beta chains presented below share a single source sample, sequenced in a study of cytomegalovirus exposure and HLA in healthy donors. Amplification used 60 Vbeta primers and 13 Jbeta primers. Assay: immunoSEQ multiplex PCR; the TCRdb copy retains only in-frame clones and omits some. Of tens of thousands of clones in the sample, just under 85% are singletons; the top ten hold about 5.6%. The specimen sequenced was PBMCs. The origin of the receptors is a young woman in good health and CMV-seropositive.

Here the CDR3 reads CASSPQDYEQYF. The CDR3 DNA reads as TGTGCCAGCAGTCCCCAGGACTACGAGCAGTACTTC. The chain combines TRBV2 with TRBJ2-7; D gene ambiguous. Germline lookup yields CDR1 SNHLY and CDR2 FYNNEI. The ends were cut back, 5 bases at V and 3 bases at J, with 8 bases in the middle. The CDR3 totals 12 residues.

J is TRBJ1-5 and V is TRBV5-6; TRBD1 matches at 11 bases. The V and J ends lost 3 bases and 6 bases, in that order; junction bases with no gene match: 5. The CDR3 extends over 15 amino acids. Germline V gives CDR1 SGHDT, CDR2 YYEEEE. Written as DNA, the CDR3 is TGTGCCAGCAGCTCCGGGACAGGGGGGTTTCAGCCCCAGCATTTT. Its protein is CASSSGTGGFQPQHF.

The chain carries TRBV5-1 and TRBJ1-2; 7 bases agree with TRBD1. The CDR3 loop spans 16 amino acids. Per the germline V gene, CDR1 is SGHRS and CDR2 is YFSETQ. The J segment lost 6 bases and the V segment lost 1 base, leaving 12 bases of the junction unmatched. CDR3 sequence: CASSLRSEGARNGYTF. The DNA for the CDR3 is TGCGCCAGCAGCTTGAGGTCGGAGGGGGCGAGGAATGGCTACACCTTC.

CDR3 amino acids: CASSWRPGQETQYF. The CDR3 region has the DNA TGTGCCAGCAGCTGGCGACCGGGACAAGAGACCCAGTACTTC. J is TRBJ2-5 and V is TRBV13, with D possibly TRBD2 on 5 matching bases. V shed 4 bases and J shed 2 bases, with 11 bases lying between them. The CDR3 runs to 14 residues. In germline, CDR1 is PRHDT, CDR2 FYEKMQ (reference sequence).

The V and J genes are TRBV7-3 and TRBJ2-3, with D possibly matching TRBD1 (5 bases). Trimming cost V 5 bases and J 0 bases, with 18 bases left between them. CDR3 length: 17 amino acids. The germline CDR1 and CDR2 sequences are SGHTA and FQGTGA. Here the CDR3 DNA reads TGTGCCAGCAGCCACTGCAGTCAGGGAAGGAGCACAGATACGCAGTATTTT. This sequence encodes CASSHCSQGRSTDTQYF.

This chain uses TRBV2 with TRBJ2-1; 8 positions agree with TRBD2. V lost 7 bases to trimming and J lost 8 bases; unmatched junction nucleotides: 10. Germline CDR1 reads SNHLY; CDR2 reads FYNNEI. The CDR3 has 14 residues. CDR3 sequence: CASIGTSHTDEQFF. The DNA of the CDR3 is TGTGCCAGCATAGGGACTAGTCATACCGATGAGCAGTTCTTC.

The gene calls are TRBV30 and TRBJ2-7; D perhaps matches TRBD1 (5 bases). This CDR3 region has 12 residues. V was trimmed by 2 bases and J by 3 bases, leaving 8 bases between them. Germline CDR1 reads GTSNPN; CDR2 reads SVGIG (reference sequence). The CDR3 protein is CAWSSQGYEQYF. The CDR3 coding sequence is TGTGCCTGGAGTAGCCAGGGCTACGAGCAGTACTTC. Full variable domain (outside the CDR3, taken from reference TRBV30 and TRBJ2-7): SQTIHQWPATLVQPVGSPLSLECTVEGTSNPNLYWYRQAAGRGLQLLFYSVGIGQISSEVPQNLSASRPQDRQFILSSKKLLLSDSGFYLCAWSSQGYEQYFGPGTRLTVT.

V gene TRBV29-1 combines with J gene TRBJ2-4; TRBD1 is a possible D gene (6 bases). V was shortened by 0 bases and J by 12 bases, with 12 bases between the two germline ends. This CDR3 spans 12 amino acids. Germline CDR1 is SQVTM and CDR2 is ANQGSEA. The CDR3 is CSVEDQRGHQYF. CDR3 in DNA: TGCAGCGTTGAAGATCAAAGGGGACATCAGTACTTC.

The gene calls are TRBV5-1 and TRBJ2-6; D gene uncertain. Trimming took 6 bases from V and 0 from J, leaving 10 bases between them. The CDR3 loop spans 15 amino acids. CDR1 and CDR2 (germline): SGHRS, YFSETQ. In DNA form, the CDR3 reads TGCGCCAGCACTGAAGGAGTCTCTGGGGCCAACGTCCTGACTTTC. Protein: CASTEGVSGANVLTF. Based on the CDR3 plus reference TRBV5-1 and TRBJ2-6, the full variable domain is KAGVTQTPRYLIKTRGQQVTLSCSPISGHRSVSWYQQTPGQGLQFLFEYFSETQRNKGNFPGRFSGRQFSNSRSEMNVSTLELGDSALYLCASTEGVSGANVLTFGAGSRLTVL.

This sequence joins TRBV15 and TRBJ2-3, with D possibly matching TRBD2 (6 bases). The germline V and J ends were trimmed by 0 bases and 4 bases, with 11 bases remaining between them. This CDR3 region has 15 residues. The germline gives CDR1 LNHNV, CDR2 YYDKDF (reference sequence). DNA for the CDR3: TGTGCCACCAGCAGAGAAGCGGGCGGATCAGATACGCAGTATTTT. Protein: CATSREAGGSDTQYF.

The chain links TRBV19 to TRBJ1-2; no definite D call. CDR1 and CDR2 (germline): LNHDA, SQIVND (reference sequence). This CDR3 has 15 amino acids. With 3 bases removed from V and 0 bases from J, the gap between germline ends came to 11 bases. In DNA form, the CDR3 reads TGTGCCAGTAGTATTGGAGGCGGAGCTAACTATGGCTACACCTTC. Residues: CASSIGGGANYGYTF.